A single sample is the source of the 20 T cell receptor beta chains below, sequenced in a study of T cell changes during pregnancy in multiple sclerosis. Repertoires were generated with immunoSEQ multiplex PCR, while TCRdb's copy carries only in-frame clones and drops some. The sample consists of roughly 34,000 clones, about 90% of them appearing once. The sample in question was CD8+ T cells from peripheral blood mononuclear cells, obtained in the third trimester of pregnancy. Every receptor here comes from a female donor with multiple sclerosis, enrolled in a pregnancy study.

CDR3: CASSYFGGQNTEAFF. CDR3 DNA: TGTGCCAGCAGTTACTTTGGGGGACAGAACACTGAAGCTTTCTTT. This chain links TRBV6-5 with TRBJ1-1; the D gene is possibly TRBD1 (6 bases). Germline CDR1 and CDR2: MNHEY and SVGAGI. The CDR3 totals 15 residues. Trimming pared 1 base from V and 1 base from J, leaving 10 bases between.

This clone was seen at least ten times. This sequence joins TRBV10-3 and TRBJ1-6; D is possibly TRBD1 (6 bases). V was shortened by 2 bases and J by 2 bases, with 10 bases between the two germline ends. Germline CDR1 reads ENHRY; CDR2 reads SYGVKD. CDR3 size: 16 residues. The CDR3 DNA reads TGTGCCATCAGTGAGGGCAGGGGAACCTATAATTCACCCCTCCACTTT. This translates into CAISEGRGTYNSPLHF.

The chain links TRBV7-9 to TRBJ2-5, with D perhaps matching TRBD1 (7 bases). Looked up from germline, CDR1 is SEHNR and CDR2 is FQNEAQ (reference sequence). The CDR3 runs 18 residues. V was cut by 2 bases and J by 1 base, with 20 bases left in between. CDR3 in amino acids: CASSLRRGGGGVQETQYF. The CDR3 DNA is TGTGCCAGCAGCTTACGAAGGGGTGGAGGGGGCGTCCAAGAGACCCAGTACTTC.

The gene calls are TRBV4-3 and TRBJ2-7; a possible D gene is TRBD1 (5 bases). The CDR3 length is 15 residues. Germline lookup yields CDR1 LGHNA and CDR2 YSLEER. V dropped 1 base and J dropped 2 bases, with 12 bases sitting between them. The CDR3 reads CASSQVRGKAYEQYF. CDR3 coding DNA: TGCGCCAGCAGCCAAGTTAGGGGCAAAGCCTACGAGCAGTACTTC.

The V and J genes are TRBV27 and TRBJ1-5; D is perhaps TRBD1 (6 bases). V dropped 6 bases and J dropped 4 bases, with 7 bases sitting between them. This CDR3 contains 12 residues. The germline V gene encodes CDR1 MNHEY and CDR2 SMNVEV (reference sequence). The chain's CDR3 is CASSQGNQPQHF. The CDR3 DNA follows: TGTGCCAGCAGCCAGGGGAATCAGCCCCAGCATTTT.

The rearrangement joins TRBV15 to TRBJ2-5; D perhaps matches TRBD2 (5 bases). Per germline, CDR1 LNHNV and CDR2 YYDKDF (reference sequence). The CDR3 has 14 amino acids. V lost 5 bases to trimming and J lost 2 bases, with 12 bases between them. The CDR3 sequence: CATSLYWEQETQYF. Here the CDR3 DNA reads TGTGCCACCAGCCTCTATTGGGAGCAAGAGACCCAGTACTTC. Full variable domain (outside the CDR3, taken from reference TRBV15 and TRBJ2-5): DAMVIQNPRYQVTQFGKPVTLSCSQTLNHNVMYWYQQKSSQAPKLLFHYYDKDFNNEADTPDNFQSRRPNTSFCFLDIRSPGLGDTAMYLCATSLYWEQETQYFGPGTRLLVL.

The chain combines TRBV6-1 with TRBJ1-2, with 7 bases identical to TRBD1. CDR1 and CDR2 from the germline V gene are MNHNS and SASEGT. The CDR3 spans 14 residues. The ends lost 8 bases at V and 4 bases at J; junction bases unmatched: 10. In DNA, the CDR3 is TGTGCCAGCTCGGAAAGGACAGGCCTCTATGGCTACACCTTC. The encoded protein is CASSERTGLYGYTF.

The chain couples TRBV11-1 to TRBJ2-1; 10 bases match TRBD2. J gave up 8 bases and V 5 bases, and 12 bases lay outside the gene matches. Germline-derived CDR1 and CDR2 are SGHAT and FQDESV (reference sequence). The CDR3 runs to 16 residues. The CDR3 loop is CASSPRERGGVDEQFF. The DNA for the CDR3 is TGTGCCAGCAGCCCTAGGGAGCGGGGGGGCGTGGATGAGCAGTTCTTC.

This clone was picked up one time. The gene calls are TRBV18 and TRBJ2-7, with D maybe TRBD1 (6 bases). CDR3 length: 15 amino acids. CDR1 is KGHSH, CDR2 LQKENI, per germline. Trimming took off 4 bases at V and 0 bases at J, with 13 bases between the two ends. DNA of the CDR3: TGTGCCAGCTCACATTCCGGGACACTCTCCTACGAGCAGTACTTC. Amino acids: CASSHSGTLSYEQYF.

The rearrangement links TRBV10-3 to TRBJ2-7, with a tentative D call TRBD2 (7 bases). Germline V gene sequence: CDR1 ENHRY, CDR2 SYGVKD. This CDR3 region has 13 residues. Trimming removed 4 bases from V and 5 bases from J, with 12 bases in between. CDR3: CAISAGGPDEQYF. For the CDR3, the DNA is TGTGCCATCAGTGCCGGGGGGCCGGACGAGCAGTACTTC.

This chain connects TRBV7-7 to TRBJ2-7; D may be TRBD1 (6 bases). Trimming stripped 5 bases from V and 3 bases from J, with 11 bases between. This CDR3 is 13 amino acids long. Germline CDR1 SSHAT, CDR2 FNYEAQ (reference sequence). Here the CDR3 DNA reads TGTGCCAGCAGCCAAGAGACAGGCTACGAGCAGTACTTC. Amino acids: CASSQETGYEQYF.

V and J are TRBV11-2 and TRBJ2-1; D not resolved. The length of the CDR3 is 13 residues. V was shortened by 0 bases and J by 4 bases, with 4 bases between the two germline ends. Germline V gene data show CDR1 as SGHAT and CDR2 as FQNNGV. The CDR3 spells CASSLDFYNEQFF. The CDR3 DNA sequence: TGTGCCAGCAGCTTAGACTTTTACAATGAGCAGTTCTTC.

The rearrangement joins TRBV9 to TRBJ2-1; TRBD2 aligns across 11 bases. Trimming at V came to 4 bases and at J to 4 bases, leaving 10 bases not matched to a gene. Looked up from germline, CDR1 is SGDLS and CDR2 is YYNGEE. CDR3 length: 17 amino acids. As DNA, the CDR3 is TGTGCCAGCAGCCCAGGGGGGTCTAGCGGGGGGTACAATGAGCAGTTCTTC. This encodes CASSPGGSSGGYNEQFF. Looking up the rest from reference TRBV9 and TRBJ2-1 gives the full variable domain: DSGVTQTPKHLITATGQRVTLRCSPRSGDLSVYWYQQSLDQGLQFLIQYYNGEERAKGNILERFSAQQFPDLHSELNLSSLELGDSALYFCASSPGGSSGGYNEQFFGPGTRLTVL.

The chain carries TRBV5-1 and TRBJ1-1, with D possibly TRBD1 on 6 matching bases. V gave up 4 bases and J gave up 1 base, with 11 bases separating them. The CDR3 length is 14 residues. The germline CDR1 and CDR2 sequences are SGHRS and YFSETQ. The chain's CDR3 is CASSEAGANTEAFF. In DNA, the CDR3 is TGCGCCAGCAGCGAGGCAGGGGCGAACACTGAAGCTTTCTTT.

As regards this clone: Other DNA sequences of this sample code for an identical CDR3. This chain uses TRBV13 with TRBJ2-3; D possibly corresponds to TRBD1 (5 bases). There are 12 residues in the CDR3. Between the trimmed V and J ends, which lost 6 bases and 6 bases, there was a span of 10 bases. From germline, CDR1 is PRHDT and CDR2 FYEKMQ (reference sequence). The CDR3 coding sequence is TGTGCCAGCAGTCCAGGGCGGGATACGCAGTATTTT. Its translation: CASSPGRDTQYF.

The chain links TRBV25-1 to TRBJ2-7, with 10 bases lining up with TRBD1. This CDR3 comprises 12 residues. Germline trimming cut 8 bases from V and 5 bases from J; bases unmatched to any gene: 3. Per germline, CDR1 MGHDK and CDR2 SYGVNS. Written as DNA, the CDR3 is TGTGCCAGCGGACAGGGGGTGAACGAGCAGTACTTC. Translated, it gives CASGQGVNEQYF.

The chain carries TRBV6-5 and TRBJ2-5, with 8 bases aligning to TRBD2. The CDR3 consists of 14 residues. Germline CDR1 and CDR2: MNHEY and SVGAGI. Losses at the gene ends were 6 bases for V and 5 bases for J; bases not matched to a gene: 8. This CDR3 is CASSPRLAGETQYF. CDR3 coding DNA: TGTGCCAGCAGCCCCCGGCTAGCGGGTGAGACCCAGTACTTC.

CDR3 sequence: CASSIWGPRQETQYF. CDR3 bases: TGTGCCAGTAGTATATGGGGCCCACGCCAAGAGACCCAGTACTTC. The chain links TRBV19 to TRBJ2-5; the D gene is possibly TRBD1 (5 bases). Trimming stripped 2 bases from V and 1 base from J, with 11 bases between. In germline, CDR1 is LNHDA, CDR2 SQIVND (reference sequence). The CDR3 totals 15 residues.

The chain recombines TRBV5-5 with TRBJ2-3; the D gene is possibly TRBD1 (5 bases). From germline, CDR1 is SGHKS and CDR2 YYEKEE (reference sequence). This CDR3 is 12 amino acids long. V shed 4 bases and J shed 2 bases, with 5 bases lying between them. CDR3 nucleotide sequence: TGTGCCAGCAGCGGGGCCACAGATACGCAGTATTTT. As protein: CASSGATDTQYF.

This chain links TRBV7-2 with TRBJ2-2; 13 nucleotides match TRBD2. Losses at the gene ends were 4 bases for V and 5 bases for J; bases not matched to a gene: 13. The germline CDR1 and CDR2 sequences are SGHTA and FQGNSA. The CDR3 runs to 19 residues. DNA for the CDR3: TGTGCCAGCAGCTCTAGACCTACTAGCGGGGGGGCCGAGACCGGGGAGCTGTTTTTT. Translating gives CASSSRPTSGGAETGELFF.